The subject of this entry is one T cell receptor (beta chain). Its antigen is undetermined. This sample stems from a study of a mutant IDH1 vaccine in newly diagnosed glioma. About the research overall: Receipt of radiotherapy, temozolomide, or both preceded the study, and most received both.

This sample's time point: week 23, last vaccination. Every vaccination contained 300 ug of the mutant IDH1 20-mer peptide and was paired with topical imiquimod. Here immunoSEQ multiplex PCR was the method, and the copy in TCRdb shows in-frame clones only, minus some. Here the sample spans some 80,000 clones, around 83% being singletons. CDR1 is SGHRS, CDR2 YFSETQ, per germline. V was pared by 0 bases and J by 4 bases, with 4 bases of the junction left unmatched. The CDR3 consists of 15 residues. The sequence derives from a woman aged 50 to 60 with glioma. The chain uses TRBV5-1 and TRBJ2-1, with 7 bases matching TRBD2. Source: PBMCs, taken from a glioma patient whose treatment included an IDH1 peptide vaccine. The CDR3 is CASSLAAGEYNEQFF. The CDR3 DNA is TGCGCCAGCAGCTTGGCGGCGGGAGAGTACAATGAGCAGTTCTTC.